This is a list of T cell receptor beta chains from one sample in a study of neurological immune-mediated disorders. TCRdb itself ran the 5' RACE reads through MiXCR, one entry per CDR3 protein. The table shows around 18,000 distinct CDR3 sequences, with under 35% occurring only once. The source material was PBMCs. These receptors were taken from a man between 45 and 60 years old with HTLV-1-associated myelopathy (HAM/TSP). CDR3s include the opening cysteine and the closing phenylalanine or tryptophan. D genes are given only for firm matches. Size tells how often a clone was seen (once, few, many) or the class of an expanded clone, and some rows leave it out.

v_call: TRBV20-1; j_call: TRBJ2-7; clone_size: few; d_call: TRBD2; cdr3_aa: CSASSGGDMPEQYF; cdr3_nt: TGCAGTGCCAGTAGCGGGGGGGACATGCCCGAGCAGTACTTC
v_call: TRBV20-1; j_call: TRBJ2-7; clone_size: few; d_call: -; cdr3_aa: CSARTPGRSSYEQYF; cdr3_nt: TGCAGTGCACGAACCCCAGGGAGGAGCTCCTACGAGCAGTACTTC
v_call: TRBV29-1; j_call: TRBJ1-2; clone_size: medium-sized; d_call: TRBD1; cdr3_aa: CSASDRDHGYTF; cdr3_nt: TGCAGCGCCTCGGACAGGGACCATGGCTACACCTTC
v_call: TRBV20-1; j_call: TRBJ2-3; clone_size: medium-sized; d_call: TRBD2; cdr3_aa: CSARARTSVKTDTQYF; cdr3_nt: TGCAGTGCTAGAGCGAGGACTAGCGTAAAAACAGATACGCAGTATTTT
v_call: TRBV5-1; j_call: TRBJ1-1; clone_size: many; d_call: TRBD1; cdr3_aa: CASSLRTGSDTEAFF; cdr3_nt: TGCGCCAGCAGCCTACGGACAGGGAGTGACACTGAAGCTTTCTTT
v_call: TRBV10-3; j_call: TRBJ2-7; clone_size: few; d_call: -; cdr3_aa: CAISSSDWEQYF; cdr3_nt: TGTGCCATCAGTTCCTCCGACTGGGAGCAGTACTTC
v_call: TRBV12-3/TRBV12-4; j_call: TRBJ1-1; clone_size: many; d_call: -; cdr3_aa: CASSLEMNTEAFF; cdr3_nt: TGTGCCAGCAGTCTAGAGATGAACACTGAAGCTTTCTTT
v_call: TRBV5-1; j_call: TRBJ2-1; clone_size: -; d_call: -; cdr3_aa: CASSSDGPSYNEQFF; cdr3_nt: TGCGCCAGCAGCTCCGACGGTCCCTCCTACAATGAGCAGTTCTTC
v_call: TRBV20-1; j_call: TRBJ1-5; clone_size: many; d_call: -; cdr3_aa: CSAQTAGNQPQHF; cdr3_nt: TGCAGTGCTCAGACTGCAGGGAATCAGCCCCAGCATTTT
v_call: TRBV7-9; j_call: TRBJ2-2; clone_size: medium-sized; d_call: -; cdr3_aa: CASIKDRDTGELFF; cdr3_nt: TGTGCCAGCATCAAGGATAGGGACACCGGGGAGCTGTTTTTT
v_call: TRBV20-1; j_call: TRBJ1-5; clone_size: few; d_call: -; cdr3_aa: CSARPQNDQPQHF; cdr3_nt: TGCAGTGCTAGACCCCAAAACGATCAGCCCCAGCATTTT
v_call: TRBV7-2; j_call: TRBJ2-3; clone_size: few; d_call: -; cdr3_aa: CASSTSGATDTQYF; cdr3_nt: TGTGCCAGCAGCACATCAGGGGCCACAGATACGCAGTATTTT
v_call: TRBV5-6; j_call: TRBJ1-5; clone_size: medium-sized; d_call: -; cdr3_aa: CASSSLGWDGGQPQHF; cdr3_nt: TGTGCCAGCAGCTCGCTAGGGTGGGATGGGGGTCAGCCCCAGCATTTT
v_call: TRBV18; j_call: TRBJ2-3; clone_size: many; d_call: TRBD2; cdr3_aa: CASSPERERTDTQYF; cdr3_nt: TGTGCCAGCTCACCAGAGCGGGAGCGCACAGATACGCAGTATTTT
v_call: TRBV9; j_call: TRBJ2-5; clone_size: many; d_call: TRBD2; cdr3_aa: CASSEGTSGQETQYF; cdr3_nt: TGTGCCAGCAGCGAGGGGACTAGCGGACAAGAGACCCAGTACTTC
v_call: TRBV5-1; j_call: TRBJ2-3; clone_size: medium-sized; d_call: -; cdr3_aa: CASSLGFGPSTDTQYF; cdr3_nt: TGCGCCAGCAGCTTAGGGTTCGGGCCTAGCACAGATACGCAGTATTTT
v_call: TRBV12-3/TRBV12-4; j_call: TRBJ1-2; clone_size: -; d_call: -; cdr3_aa: CASGGYGYTF; cdr3_nt: TGTGCCAGCGGGGGCTATGGCTACACCTTC
v_call: TRBV28; j_call: TRBJ2-7; clone_size: medium-sized; d_call: -; cdr3_aa: CASSTTGPGSLYEQYF; cdr3_nt: TGTGCCAGCAGTACGACCGGACCGGGGAGCCTCTACGAGCAGTACTTC
v_call: TRBV29-1; j_call: TRBJ2-3; clone_size: few; d_call: -; cdr3_aa: CSVKITDTQYF; cdr3_nt: TGCAGCGTGAAAATTACAGATACGCAGTATTTT
v_call: TRBV5-1; j_call: TRBJ2-1; clone_size: few; d_call: -; cdr3_aa: CASSLAPDGGNLPNEQFF; cdr3_nt: TGCGCCAGCAGCTTGGCGCCGGATGGGGGGAACCTTCCCAATGAGCAGTTCTTC
v_call: TRBV29-1; j_call: TRBJ2-7; clone_size: few; d_call: -; cdr3_aa: CSVVYGYEQYF; cdr3_nt: TGCAGCGTTGTTTACGGTTACGAGCAGTACTTC
v_call: TRBV27; j_call: TRBJ2-4; clone_size: -; d_call: TRBD1; cdr3_aa: CASSTGTATLAKNIQYF; cdr3_nt: TGTGCCAGCAGTACCGGGACAGCGACTTTAGCCAAAAACATTCAGTACTTC
v_call: TRBV5-1; j_call: TRBJ1-4; clone_size: -; d_call: -; cdr3_aa: CASSSGRGVGFRFNEKLFF; cdr3_nt: TGCGCCAGCAGCTCAGGCCGTGGCGTGGGCTTCAGGTTTAATGAAAAACTGTTTTTT
v_call: TRBV7-9; j_call: TRBJ1-1; clone_size: few; d_call: -; cdr3_aa: CASSLVGREAFF; cdr3_nt: TGTGCCAGCAGCTTAGTGGGTAGAGAAGCTTTCTTT
v_call: TRBV20-1; j_call: TRBJ2-1; clone_size: many; d_call: TRBD2; cdr3_aa: CSAPAGVIYEQFF; cdr3_nt: TGCAGTGCCCCCGCGGGAGTAATATATGAGCAGTTCTTC
v_call: TRBV7-2; j_call: TRBJ2-5; clone_size: few; d_call: -; cdr3_aa: CASSLKGRETQYF; cdr3_nt: TGTGCCAGCAGCTTAAAGGGGAGGGAGACCCAGTACTTC
v_call: TRBV9; j_call: TRBJ2-7; clone_size: -; d_call: TRBD1; cdr3_aa: CASSVGAGGAYEQYF; cdr3_nt: TGTGCCAGCAGCGTAGGCGCAGGGGGCGCCTACGAGCAGTACTTC
v_call: TRBV20-1; j_call: TRBJ2-5; clone_size: -; d_call: TRBD2; cdr3_aa: CSARDKRGYQETQYF; cdr3_nt: TGCAGTGCTAGAGATAAGCGGGGGTACCAAGAGACCCAGTACTTC
v_call: TRBV20-1; j_call: TRBJ2-5; clone_size: medium-sized; d_call: -; cdr3_aa: CSARDGTPQETQYF; cdr3_nt: TGCAGTGCTAGAGATGGGACGCCTCAAGAGACCCAGTACTTC
v_call: TRBV20-1; j_call: TRBJ2-2; clone_size: large; d_call: -; cdr3_aa: CSARDSGDSAREELFF; cdr3_nt: TGCAGTGCTAGAGATTCCGGGGACTCCGCGCGCGAAGAGCTGTTTTTT
v_call: TRBV19; j_call: TRBJ2-3; clone_size: many; d_call: TRBD2; cdr3_aa: CASRTSGRHGTQYF; cdr3_nt: TGTGCCAGTCGTACTAGCGGAAGACATGGGACGCAGTATTTT
v_call: TRBV5-5; j_call: TRBJ2-5; clone_size: -; d_call: -; cdr3_aa: CASTLALQETQYF; cdr3_nt: TGTGCCAGCACCCTGGCCCTCCAAGAGACCCAGTACTTC
v_call: TRBV5-1; j_call: TRBJ2-5; clone_size: many; d_call: TRBD1; cdr3_aa: CASSLPWTGEETQYF; cdr3_nt: TGCGCCAGCAGCTTGCCGTGGACAGGAGAAGAGACCCAGTACTTC
v_call: TRBV20-1; j_call: TRBJ2-7; clone_size: -; d_call: -; cdr3_aa: CSAGDPLAGGQYF; cdr3_nt: TGCAGTGCAGGGGACCCTCTAGCAGGTGGGCAGTACTTC
v_call: TRBV7-2; j_call: TRBJ2-7; clone_size: -; d_call: TRBD1; cdr3_aa: CASSLAQGEFYEQYF; cdr3_nt: TGTGCCAGCAGCTTAGCACAGGGGGAATTCTACGAGCAGTACTTC
v_call: TRBV19; j_call: TRBJ2-3; clone_size: many; d_call: TRBD2; cdr3_aa: CASRMGRVPDTQYF; cdr3_nt: TGTGCCAGTAGGATGGGGAGGGTCCCAGATACGCAGTATTTT
v_call: TRBV18; j_call: TRBJ2-1; clone_size: -; d_call: -; cdr3_aa: CASSPPRDEQFF; cdr3_nt: TGTGCCAGCTCACCACCCCGGGATGAGCAGTTCTTC